This TCR beta chain was sequenced for a study of blood T cell repertoires in COVID-19 (TCRdb year 2020). Study-level background: Samples covering the acute and convalescent phases of COVID-19 were provided by collaborators in the United States, Italy and Spain. The prospective study material was composed of cDNA or gDNA derived from T cells, B-cell-depleted T cells, or PBMCs. The samples were drawn from the first 160 participants of the ongoing ImmuneRACE study and from 950 to 1,500 subjects provided by 6 global collaborators. Where available, HLA class I and class II types were obtained from metadata supplied by the sample provider rather than from assay-based typing. The repertoires were released in a freely available public database meant as a resource for research on the immune response to SARS-CoV-2. The sample metadata nearly always contained a de-identified subject ID, COVID-19 status, age in years and sex. Deeply sampled blood TCRbeta repertoires from subjects exposed to, actively infected with, or recovered from COVID-19 were included in the dataset. Findings and caveats that apply to the study as a whole: How much clinical and demographic metadata was included differed by source and by participant, and the metadata was provided uncurated.

The immunoSEQ Assay, a bias-controlled multiplex PCR, was used to amplify TCRbeta CDR3 regions from genomic DNA. The study's own analysis went as follows. The number of nucleated cells in each sample was estimated by amplification of reference gene primers within the assay. To quantify the absolute abundance of each unique TCRbeta CDR3 rearrangement, sequence reads were collapsed and filtered. Productive Simpson clonality was computed per sample as the square root of Simpson's diversity index over productive rearrangements. The table comes from immuneACCESS by way of TCRdb, which keeps in-frame sequences with V and J called. Part of the clones is missing from these tables; in studies checked, under half for an unresolved V gene and the rest for unknown reasons. D and trimming come from the DNA, and the V and J calls and clone size come from that table. Within this sample are 120,000 to 150,000 clones, with roughly 80% of them counted one time only. In total, the top ten clones hold about 39% of the sample.

Comments on this clone: The antigen this receptor binds is unknown. Base qualities are not provided; no much larger clone lies one nucleotide away.

The collaborating institutions used their own protocols to collect whole blood in K2EDTA tubes. For TCRbeta analysis, collaborators shipped samples in one of three forms: frozen whole blood, isolated PBMCs, or DNA extracted from either of those sample types. Input material: peripheral blood. The receptor's source is a human donor in a cohort sampled during active COVID-19.

The CDR3 corresponds to CASSYTGSYGYTF. The nucleotides read TGTGCCAGCAGTTATACAGGGAGCTATGGCTACACCTTC. In this chain, TRBV6-2 or TRBV6-3 is recombined with TRBJ1-2; possibly the D gene is TRBD1, per 6 matching bases. The germline ends are 9 bases apart after V is trimmed by 3 bases and J by 4 bases. The CDR3 holds 13 amino acids from the cysteine to the phenylalanine. Only CDR3 DNA is held: 39 bases, read in frame from base 1. In the germline V gene, CDR1 corresponds to MNHEY and CDR2 to SVGEGT.